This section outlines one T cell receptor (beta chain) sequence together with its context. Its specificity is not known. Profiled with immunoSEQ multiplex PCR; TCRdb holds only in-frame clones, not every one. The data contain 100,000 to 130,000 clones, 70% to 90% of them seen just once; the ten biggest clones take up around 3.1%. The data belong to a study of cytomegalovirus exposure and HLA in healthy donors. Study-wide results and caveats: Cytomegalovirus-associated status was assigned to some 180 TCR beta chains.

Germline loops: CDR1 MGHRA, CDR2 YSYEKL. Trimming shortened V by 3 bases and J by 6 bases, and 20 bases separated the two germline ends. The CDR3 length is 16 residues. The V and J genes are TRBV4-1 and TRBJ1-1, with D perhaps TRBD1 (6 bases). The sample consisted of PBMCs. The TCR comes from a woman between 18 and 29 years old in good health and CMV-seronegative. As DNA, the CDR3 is TGCGCCAGCAGCCATGTCGATCGGCAGGGGACGGCTGAAGCTTTCTTT. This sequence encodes CASSHVDRQGTAEAFF.